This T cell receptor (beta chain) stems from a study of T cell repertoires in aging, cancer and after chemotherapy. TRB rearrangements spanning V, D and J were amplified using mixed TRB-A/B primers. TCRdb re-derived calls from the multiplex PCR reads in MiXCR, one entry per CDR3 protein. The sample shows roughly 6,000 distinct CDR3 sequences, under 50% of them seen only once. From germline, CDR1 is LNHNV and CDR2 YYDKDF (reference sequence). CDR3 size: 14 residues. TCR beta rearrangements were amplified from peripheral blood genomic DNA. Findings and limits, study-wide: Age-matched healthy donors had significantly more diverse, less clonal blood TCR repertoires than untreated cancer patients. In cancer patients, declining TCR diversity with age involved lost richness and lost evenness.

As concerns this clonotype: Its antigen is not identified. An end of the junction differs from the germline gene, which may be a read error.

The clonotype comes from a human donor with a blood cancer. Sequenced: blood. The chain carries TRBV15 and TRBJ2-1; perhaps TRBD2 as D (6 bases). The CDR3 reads CATSRDGGNNKQFF. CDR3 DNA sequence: TGTGCCACCAGCAGAGATGGAGGGAACAATAAGCAGTTCTTC.